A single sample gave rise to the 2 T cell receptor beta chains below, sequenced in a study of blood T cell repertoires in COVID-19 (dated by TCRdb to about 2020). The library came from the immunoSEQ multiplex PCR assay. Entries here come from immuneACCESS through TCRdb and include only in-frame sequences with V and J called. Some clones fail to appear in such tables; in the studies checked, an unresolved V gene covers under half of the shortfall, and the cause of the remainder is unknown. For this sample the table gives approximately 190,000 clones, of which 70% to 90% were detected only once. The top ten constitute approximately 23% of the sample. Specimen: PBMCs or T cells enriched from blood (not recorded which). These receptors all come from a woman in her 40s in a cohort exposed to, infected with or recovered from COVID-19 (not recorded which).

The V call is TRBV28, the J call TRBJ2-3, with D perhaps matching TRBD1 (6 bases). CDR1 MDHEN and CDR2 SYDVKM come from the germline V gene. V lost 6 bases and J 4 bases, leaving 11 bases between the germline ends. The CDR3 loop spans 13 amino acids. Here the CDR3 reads CASRQGGADTQYF. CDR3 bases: TGTGCCAGCAGACAGGGTGGGGCAGATACGCAGTATTTT.

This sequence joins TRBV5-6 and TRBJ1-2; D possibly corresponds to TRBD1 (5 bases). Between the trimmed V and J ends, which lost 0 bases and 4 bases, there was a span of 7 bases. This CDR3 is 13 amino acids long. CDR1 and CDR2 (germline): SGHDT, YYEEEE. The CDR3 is CASSLGGSYGYTF. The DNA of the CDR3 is TGTGCCAGCAGCTTGGGGGGCTCCTATGGCTACACCTTC.